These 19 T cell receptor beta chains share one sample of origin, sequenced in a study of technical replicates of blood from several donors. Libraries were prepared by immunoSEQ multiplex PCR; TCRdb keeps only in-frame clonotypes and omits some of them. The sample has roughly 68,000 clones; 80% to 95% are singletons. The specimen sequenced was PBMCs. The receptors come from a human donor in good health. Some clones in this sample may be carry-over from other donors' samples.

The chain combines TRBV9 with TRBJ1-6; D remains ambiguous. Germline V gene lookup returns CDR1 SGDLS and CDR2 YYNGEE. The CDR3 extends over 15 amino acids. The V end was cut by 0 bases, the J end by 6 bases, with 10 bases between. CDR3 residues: CASSVDQAPNSPLHF. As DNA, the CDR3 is TGTGCCAGCAGCGTAGACCAGGCACCTAATTCACCCCTCCACTTT.

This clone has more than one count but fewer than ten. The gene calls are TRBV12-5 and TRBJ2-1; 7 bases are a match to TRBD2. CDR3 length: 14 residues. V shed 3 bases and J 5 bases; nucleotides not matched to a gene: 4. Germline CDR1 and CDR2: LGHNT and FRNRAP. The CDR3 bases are TGTGCTAGTGGTTTTCCTAGCGGCGACAATGAGCAGTTCTTC. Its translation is CASGFPSGDNEQFF.

The CDR3 nucleotides are TGTGCCAGCAGCTTAATGGACTCCGCCTCCTACGAGCAGTACTTC. Protein: CASSLMDSASYEQYF. This chain uses TRBV7-8 with TRBJ2-7; perhaps TRBD2 as D (5 bases). The CDR3 covers 15 residues. The V end lost 2 bases, the J end lost 0 bases, and 11 bases lay between the germline ends. Germline assignment: CDR1 SGHVS and CDR2 FQNEAQ.

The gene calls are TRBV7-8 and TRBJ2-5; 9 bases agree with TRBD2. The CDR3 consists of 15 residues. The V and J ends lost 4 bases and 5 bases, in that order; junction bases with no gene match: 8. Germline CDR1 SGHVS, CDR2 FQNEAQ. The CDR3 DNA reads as TGTGCCAGCAGCTCCGGCGGGGGGGATGAGGAGACCCAGTACTTC. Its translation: CASSSGGGDEETQYF.

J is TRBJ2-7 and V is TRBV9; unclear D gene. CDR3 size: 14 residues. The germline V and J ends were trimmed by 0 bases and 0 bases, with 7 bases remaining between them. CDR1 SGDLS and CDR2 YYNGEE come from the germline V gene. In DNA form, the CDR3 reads TGTGCCAGCAGCGTAGACTACCACTCCTACGAGCAGTACTTC. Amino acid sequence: CASSVDYHSYEQYF.

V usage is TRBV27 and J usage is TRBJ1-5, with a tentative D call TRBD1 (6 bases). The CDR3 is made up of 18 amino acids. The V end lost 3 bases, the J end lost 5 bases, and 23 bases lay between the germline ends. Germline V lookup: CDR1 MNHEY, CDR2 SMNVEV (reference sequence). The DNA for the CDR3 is TGTGCCAGCAGTTTCGGGGGGGCCCCCAAGGGGTTTCATCAGCCCCAGCATTTT. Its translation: CASSFGGAPKGFHQPQHF.

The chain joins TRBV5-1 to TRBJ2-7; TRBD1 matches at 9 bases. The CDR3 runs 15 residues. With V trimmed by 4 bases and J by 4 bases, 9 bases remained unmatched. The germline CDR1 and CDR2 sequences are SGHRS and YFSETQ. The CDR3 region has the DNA TGCGCCAGCAGCACGGCCGGGACAGGGCCGTACGAGCAGTACTTC. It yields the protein CASSTAGTGPYEQYF.

As DNA, the CDR3 is TGTGCCAGCAGCTTTGCCAGGCAGAGTGAGCAGTTCTTC. Protein: CASSFARQSEQFF. The V and J genes are TRBV7-9 and TRBJ2-1; D call uncertain. V shed 3 bases and J shed 9 bases, with 12 bases lying between them. CDR3 size: 13 residues. Per the germline V gene, CDR1 is SEHNR and CDR2 is FQNEAQ (reference sequence).

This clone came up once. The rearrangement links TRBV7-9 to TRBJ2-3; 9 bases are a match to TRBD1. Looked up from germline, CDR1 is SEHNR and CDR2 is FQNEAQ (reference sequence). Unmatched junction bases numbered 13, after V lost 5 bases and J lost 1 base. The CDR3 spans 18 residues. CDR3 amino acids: CASSPLRGQGSGTDTQYF. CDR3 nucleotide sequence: TGTGCCAGCAGCCCCCTCCGGGGACAGGGTAGCGGCACAGATACGCAGTATTTT. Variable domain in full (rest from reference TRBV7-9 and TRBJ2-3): DTGVSQNPRHKITKRGQNVTFRCDPISEHNRLYWYRQTLGQGPEFLTYFQNEAQLEKSRLLSDRFSAERPKGSFSTLEIQRTEQGDSAMYLCASSPLRGQGSGTDTQYFGPGTRLTVL.

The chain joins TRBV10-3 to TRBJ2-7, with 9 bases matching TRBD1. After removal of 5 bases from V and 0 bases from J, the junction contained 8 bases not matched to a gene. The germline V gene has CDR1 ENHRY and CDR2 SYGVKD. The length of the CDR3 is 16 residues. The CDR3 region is CAISNWDRDSSYEQYF. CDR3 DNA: TGTGCCATCAGTAACTGGGACAGGGATAGCTCCTACGAGCAGTACTTC.

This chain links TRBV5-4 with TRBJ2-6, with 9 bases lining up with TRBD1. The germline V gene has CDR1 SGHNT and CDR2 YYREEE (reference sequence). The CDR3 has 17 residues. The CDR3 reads CAGARTGEGTGANVLTF. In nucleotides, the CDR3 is TGTGCAGGGGCCCGGACAGGGGAAGGTACTGGGGCCAACGTCCTGACTTTC.

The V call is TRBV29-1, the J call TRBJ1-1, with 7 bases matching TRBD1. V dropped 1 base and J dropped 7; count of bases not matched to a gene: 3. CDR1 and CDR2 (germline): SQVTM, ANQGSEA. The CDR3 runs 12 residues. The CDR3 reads CSVEGDSSEAFF. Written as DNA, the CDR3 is TGCAGCGTTGAAGGGGACAGCAGTGAAGCTTTCTTT.

For the CDR3, the DNA is TGTGCCAGCAGCCGTAGAGACTATGGCTACACCTTC. Protein: CASSRRDYGYTF. The V gene is TRBV14, the J gene TRBJ1-2; D remains ambiguous. Germline assignment: CDR1 SGHDN and CDR2 FVKESK. This CDR3 has 12 amino acids. V gave up 4 bases and J gave up 3 bases, with 6 bases separating them.

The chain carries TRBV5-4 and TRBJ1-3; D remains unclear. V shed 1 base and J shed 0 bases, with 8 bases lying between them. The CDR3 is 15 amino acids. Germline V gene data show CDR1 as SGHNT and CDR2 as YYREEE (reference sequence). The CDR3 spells CASSLSGYSGNTIYF. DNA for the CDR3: TGTGCCAGCAGCTTGTCCGGGTACTCTGGAAACACCATATATTTT.

CDR3 nucleotide sequence: TGCGCCAGCAGTCACCCCGGGGGCAATGAGCAGTTCTTC. This codes for CASSHPGGNEQFF. The chain has TRBV5-1 and TRBJ2-1; perhaps TRBD2 as D (6 bases). The CDR3 loop spans 13 amino acids. V was trimmed by 5 bases and J by 6 bases, leaving 12 bases between them. From germline, CDR1 is SGHRS and CDR2 YFSETQ.

Written as DNA, the CDR3 is TGTGCCAGCAGCGTAGGCGGACTTAACGCCTACGAGCAGTACTTC. Protein: CASSVGGLNAYEQYF. The gene calls are TRBV7-2 and TRBJ2-7; perhaps TRBD2 as D (5 bases). The CDR3 spans 15 residues. V lost 5 bases, J lost 2 bases, and 16 bases lay in between. Germline lookup yields CDR1 SGHTA and CDR2 FQGNSA.

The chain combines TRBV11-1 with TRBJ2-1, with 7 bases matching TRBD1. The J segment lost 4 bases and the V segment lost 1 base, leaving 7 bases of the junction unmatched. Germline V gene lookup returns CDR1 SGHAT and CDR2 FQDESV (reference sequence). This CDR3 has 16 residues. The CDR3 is CASSLGSRGQYNEQFF. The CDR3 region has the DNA TGTGCCAGCAGCTTAGGCAGTAGGGGACAGTACAATGAGCAGTTCTTC.

CDR3 in DNA: TGTGCCAGCAGCCAAGGAGGAGCTGGGTCTAGCCACTCCTACGAGCAGTACTTC. As protein: CASSQGGAGSSHSYEQYF. The V gene is TRBV4-2, the J gene TRBJ2-7, with D tentatively TRBD2 (5 bases). V was pared by 1 base and J by 0 bases, with 19 bases between. CDR1 is LGHNA and CDR2 is YNFKEQ in the germline V gene. The CDR3 has 18 residues.

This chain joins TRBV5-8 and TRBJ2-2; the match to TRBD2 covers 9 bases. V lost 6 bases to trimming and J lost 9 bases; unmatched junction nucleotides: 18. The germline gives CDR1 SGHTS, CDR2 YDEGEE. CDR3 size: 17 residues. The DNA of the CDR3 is TGTGCCAGCAACTCGGGAGGCCTAGCGGGGAACCGGCGGGAGCTGTTTTTT. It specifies CASNSGGLAGNRRELFF.